These 25 T cell receptor beta chains share one sample of origin, sequenced in a study of shared clonotypes between healthy human individuals. Data came from immunoSEQ multiplex PCR; TCRdb stores just in-frame clones and leaves some out. Among about 1.1 million clones listed, 70% to 85% were seen once. Sequencing was carried out using memory CD4+ T cells from PBMCs. Subset described: CD45RA-negative fraction. Source of these receptors: a man aged 18 to 30 in good health. Some clones in this sample may be carry-over from other donors' samples.

The CDR3, as DNA: TGCGCCAGCAGCTCGAGCCTATTTGGAGGCGCCCCGAACGAGCAGTACTTC. Translating it yields CASSSSLFGGAPNEQYF. The V gene is TRBV5-1, the J gene TRBJ2-7; D is perhaps TRBD2 (5 bases). The ends were cut back, 3 bases at V and 5 bases at J, with 24 bases in the middle. This CDR3 has 17 amino acids. Germline CDR1 reads SGHRS; CDR2 reads YFSETQ. Variable domain in full (rest from reference TRBV5-1 and TRBJ2-7): KAGVTQTPRYLIKTRGQQVTLSCSPISGHRSVSWYQQTPGQGLQFLFEYFSETQRNKGNFPGRFSGRQFSNSRSEMNVSTLELGDSALYLCASSSSLFGGAPNEQYFGPGTRLTVT.

The chain recombines TRBV4-2 with TRBJ1-5; D remains unclear. Germline CDR1 LGHNA, CDR2 YNFKEQ. Trimming pared 1 base from V and 2 bases from J, leaving 6 bases between. The CDR3 sequence is 14 residues long. CDR3 nucleotide sequence: TGTGCCAGCAGCCAAGGCTTCGGCAATCAGCCCCAGCATTTT. Protein sequence: CASSQGFGNQPQHF.

The rearrangement uses TRBV29-1 and TRBJ2-5, with D perhaps TRBD2 (5 bases). This CDR3 is 12 amino acids long. Germline V CDR1 and CDR2: SQVTM, ANQGSEA. Trimming shortened V by 7 bases and J by 4 bases, and 13 bases separated the two germline ends. The CDR3 bases are TGCAGCGGCTCCCGGGCGGGAGAGACCCAGTACTTC. Encoded protein: CSGSRAGETQYF.

The chain combines TRBV5-1 with TRBJ1-1, with D maybe TRBD1 (6 bases). V lost 4 bases and J lost 6, with 16 bases in between. The CDR3 has 14 amino acids. CDR1 is SGHRS and CDR2 is YFSETQ in the germline V gene. The CDR3 region is CASSPFPGDAEAFF. CDR3 DNA sequence: TGCGCCAGCAGCCCCTTCCCAGGGGACGCTGAAGCTTTCTTT.

V and J are TRBV18 and TRBJ1-4, with D possibly matching TRBD1 (6 bases). CDR1 and CDR2 from the germline V gene are KGHSH and LQKENI. The CDR3 is made up of 14 amino acids. V lost 5 bases, J lost 7 bases, and 14 bases lay in between. The CDR3, as DNA: TGTGCCAGCTCAGCAGGGGCGCTCGGTGAAAAACTGTTTTTT. Protein: CASSAGALGEKLFF.

This clone was observed a few times. The chain combines TRBV9 with TRBJ2-1; D is unclear. Germline V gives CDR1 SGDLS, CDR2 YYNGEE. Trimming shortened V by 6 bases and J by 5 bases, and 12 bases separated the two germline ends. The CDR3 runs to 13 residues. This chain's CDR3 is CASTPPADNEQFF. The CDR3 DNA reads as TGTGCCAGCACCCCTCCTGCGGACAATGAGCAGTTCTTC. The entire variable domain, with the rest obtained from reference TRBV9 and TRBJ2-1, is as follows: DSGVTQTPKHLITATGQRVTLRCSPRSGDLSVYWYQQSLDQGLQFLIQYYNGEERAKGNILERFSAQQFPDLHSELNLSSLELGDSALYFCASTPPADNEQFFGPGTRLTVL.

The CDR3 reads CAISARGGAQNTGELFF. For the CDR3, the DNA is TGTGCCATCAGTGCCCGAGGTGGGGCACAGAACACCGGGGAGCTGTTTTTT. The chain has TRBV10-3 and TRBJ2-2; tentatively, D is TRBD1 (5 bases). This CDR3 is 17 amino acids long. CDR1 ENHRY and CDR2 SYGVKD come from the germline V gene. The germline V and J ends were trimmed by 4 bases and 1 base, with 16 bases remaining between them.

The V and J genes are TRBV5-1 and TRBJ2-1; TRBD1 matches at 12 bases. The CDR3 runs 15 residues. Germline V CDR1 and CDR2: SGHRS, YFSETQ. The J segment lost 10 bases and the V segment lost 4 bases, leaving 9 bases of the junction unmatched. The CDR3 region is CASSLPGQGAGEQFF. CDR3 nucleotides: TGCGCCAGCAGCCTTCCGGGACAGGGGGCTGGAGAGCAGTTCTTC. The full variable domain, rest sourced from reference TRBV5-1 and TRBJ2-1, is KAGVTQTPRYLIKTRGQQVTLSCSPISGHRSVSWYQQTPGQGLQFLFEYFSETQRNKGNFPGRFSGRQFSNSRSEMNVSTLELGDSALYLCASSLPGQGAGEQFFGPGTRLTVL.

The table lists this clone with a count of one. Other DNA sequences in this specimen translate into the identical CDR3. The chain links TRBV28 to TRBJ2-7; 7 positions match TRBD1. Trimming removed 3 bases from V and 3 bases from J; junction bases left unmatched: 5. This CDR3 is built from 14 residues. Germline values: CDR1 MDHEN, CDR2 SYDVKM. CDR3 residues: CASSLTGPNYEQYF. The CDR3 nucleotides read TGTGCCAGCAGTTTGACAGGGCCCAACTACGAGCAGTACTTC.

This chain connects TRBV7-2 to TRBJ2-7; D is perhaps TRBD1 or TRBD2 (5 bases each). The CDR3 spans 15 residues. Germline V gene sequence: CDR1 SGHTA, CDR2 FQGNSA. V was shortened by 0 bases and J by 3 bases, with 12 bases between the two germline ends. CDR3 sequence reads: CASSLASGLGYEQYF. CDR3 nucleotides: TGTGCCAGCAGCTTAGCATCGGGGCTAGGCTACGAGCAGTACTTC.

The V call is TRBV4-2, the J call TRBJ2-1; D is undetermined. The V and J ends lost 4 bases and 1 base respectively, with 11 bases between them. The CDR3 sequence is 15 residues long. Germline CDR1 and CDR2: LGHNA and YNFKEQ. DNA for the CDR3: TGTGCCAGCAGCCTGTCGGAAGGGTCCTACAATGAGCAGTTCTTC. Translated, it gives CASSLSEGSYNEQFF.

The rearrangement uses TRBV30 and TRBJ1-2, with D perhaps TRBD1 (6 bases). Germline V CDR1 and CDR2: GTSNPN, SVGIG (reference sequence). Trimming removed 2 bases from V and 8 bases from J, with 9 bases in between. The CDR3 spans 11 residues. The CDR3 DNA sequence: TGTGCCTGGAGTTGGGGGGCGGGCTACACCTTC. It yields the protein CAWSWGAGYTF.

This clone was observed a few times. V and J are TRBV7-9 and TRBJ2-3, with TRBD2 matching over 12 bases. Germline trimming cut 5 bases from V and 2 bases from J; bases unmatched to any gene: 5. CDR3 size: 16 residues. Germline V gene sequence: CDR1 SEHNR, CDR2 FQNEAQ (reference sequence). CDR3 coding DNA: TGTGCCAGCAGCCCTCGGACTAGCGGGATCACAGATACGCAGTATTTT. Amino acids: CASSPRTSGITDTQYF.

This clone has at least ten counts. This rearrangement joins TRBV5-1 to TRBJ2-1; a possible D gene is TRBD2 (6 bases). Trimming pared 5 bases from V and 5 bases from J, leaving 14 bases between. The CDR3 sequence is 14 residues long. Germline lookup yields CDR1 SGHRS and CDR2 YFSETQ. The CDR3 region is CASSTGSSDNEQFF. The DNA of the CDR3 is TGCGCCAGCAGTACCGGGTCTAGCGACAATGAGCAGTTCTTC.

The J gene is TRBJ2-5, the V gene TRBV27; unclear D gene. Germline V gene lookup returns CDR1 MNHEY and CDR2 SMNVEV (reference sequence). V dropped 3 bases and J dropped 0 bases, with 17 bases sitting between them. The CDR3 has 17 residues. The CDR3 sequence: CASSFSGQPLYQETQYF. The CDR3 bases are TGTGCCAGCAGTTTTTCCGGCCAGCCCTTGTACCAAGAGACCCAGTACTTC.

As regards this clone: Other nucleotide sequences in the sample specify the same CDR3. J is TRBJ2-7 and V is TRBV5-1; 10 bases line up with TRBD1. The CDR3 is 14 residues long. Germline loops: CDR1 SGHRS, CDR2 YFSETQ. With 4 bases clipped from V and 3 bases from J, the junction kept 4 bases outside the gene matches. CDR3 in DNA: TGCGCCAGCAGCACGGGACAGGGGAACTACGAGCAGTACTTC. It codes for CASSTGQGNYEQYF.

The chain couples TRBV10-3 to TRBJ2-3; 12 nucleotides agree with TRBD2. V lost 2 bases and J lost 8; bases outside the gene matches: 5. The germline gives CDR1 ENHRY, CDR2 SYGVKD. This CDR3 comprises 15 residues. In DNA, the CDR3 is TGTGCCATCAGTGAGATGTCTAGCGGGAGGGTTACGCAGTATTTT. Encoded protein: CAISEMSSGRVTQYF.

The chain couples TRBV30 to TRBJ2-5; no definite D call. CDR1 GTSNPN and CDR2 SVGIG come from the germline V gene (reference sequence). V dropped 3 bases and J dropped 5 bases, with 7 bases sitting between them. The CDR3 extends over 11 amino acids. For the CDR3, the DNA is TGTGCCTGGAGCCCCGACGAGACCCAGTACTTC. This translates into CAWSPDETQYF. Supplemented by reference TRBV30 and TRBJ2-5, the full variable domain reads SQTIHQWPATLVQPVGSPLSLECTVEGTSNPNLYWYRQAAGRGLQLLFYSVGIGQISSEVPQNLSASRPQDRQFILSSKKLLLSDSGFYLCAWSPDETQYFGPGTRLLVL.

This clone appeared once. The genes are TRBV5-1 and TRBJ1-5; D possibly corresponds to TRBD1 (6 bases). V was pared by 1 base and J by 6 bases, with 11 bases between. Germline lookup yields CDR1 SGHRS and CDR2 YFSETQ. CDR3 length: 14 residues. In nucleotides, the CDR3 is TGCGCCAGCAGCTTGAGGGGGAAGGTTCAGCCCCAGCATTTT. It encodes CASSLRGKVQPQHF.

This chain uses TRBV5-1 with TRBJ1-5, with D possibly being TRBD1 (5 bases). Between the trimmed V and J ends, which lost 0 bases and 6 bases, there was a span of 13 bases. Germline V gives CDR1 SGHRS, CDR2 YFSETQ. The CDR3 runs 15 residues. The CDR3 region has the DNA TGCGCCAGCAGCTTGGGGGGGACCGCGGGTCAGCCCCAGCATTTT. It encodes CASSLGGTAGQPQHF.

The rearrangement uses TRBV5-6 and TRBJ1-5, with a tentative D call TRBD1 (5 bases). Per germline, CDR1 SGHDT and CDR2 YYEEEE. Trimming left V 0 bases short and J 5 bases short, with 15 bases between. This CDR3 contains 16 residues. CDR3 sequence: CASSLAGSGPHQPQHF. In DNA form, the CDR3 reads TGTGCCAGCAGCTTGGCCGGCTCAGGGCCCCATCAGCCCCAGCATTTT.

The CDR3 nucleotides read TGTGCCACCCTACAGGGGATGAACACTGAAGCTTTCTTT. Protein sequence: CATLQGMNTEAFF. This sequence joins TRBV28 and TRBJ1-1; 7 bases agree with TRBD1. The ends lost 10 bases at V and 0 bases at J; junction bases unmatched: 5. Germline loops: CDR1 MDHEN, CDR2 SYDVKM. The CDR3 covers 13 residues. The full variable domain, in which reference TRBV28 and TRBJ1-1 provide the parts outside the CDR3, is DVKVTQSSRYLVKRTGEKVFLECVQDMDHENMFWYRQDPGLGLRLIYFSYDVKMKEKGDIPEGYSVSREKKERFSLILESASTNQTSMYLCATLQGMNTEAFFGQGTRLTVV.

Comments on this clone: This may arise from a read error, as a much more abundant clone is one base away. The chain links TRBV10-2 to TRBJ2-1; TRBD2 aligns across 13 bases. J gave up 12 bases and V 3 bases, and 14 bases lay outside the gene matches. CDR3 length: 17 residues. Germline V gene data show CDR1 as WSHSY and CDR2 as SAAADI. CDR3 amino acids: CASSDPGLAGDSRRQFF. The CDR3 DNA reads as TGCGCCAGCAGTGATCCTGGACTAGCGGGAGATAGCAGGAGGCAGTTCTTC.

The chain couples TRBV5-8 to TRBJ2-5; no definite D call. The CDR3 is 14 residues long. The ends were cut back, 7 bases at V and 2 bases at J, with 15 bases in the middle. CDR1 is SGHTS, CDR2 YDEGEE, per germline. CDR3 sequence: CASLRSTVQETQYF. The CDR3 DNA is TGTGCCAGCCTACGGAGTACGGTTCAAGAGACCCAGTACTTC.

The chain has TRBV9 and TRBJ2-1, with TRBD1 matching over 8 bases. The length of the CDR3 is 15 residues. The germline V gene has CDR1 SGDLS and CDR2 YYNGEE. The junction had 8 bases not matched to a gene; V was cut back by 3 bases and J by 6 bases. The CDR3 DNA sequence: TGTGCCAGCAGCGCCGGGCAGGGGGCAGTCAATGAGCAGTTCTTC. Its translation is CASSAGQGAVNEQFF.